The 14 T cell receptor beta chains given below trace back to one sample, sequenced in a study of blood T cell repertoires in COVID-19. Profiled with immunoSEQ multiplex PCR; TCRdb holds only in-frame clones, not every one. The sample lists 30,000 to 40,000 clones; 93% were seen once. The source material was peripheral blood. The receptors come from a male donor with active COVID-19.

DNA of the CDR3: TGCGCCAGTAAACGCTGGGACAGGGCCACAGATACGCAGTATTTT. Its translation is CASKRWDRATDTQYF. This chain uses TRBV5-1 with TRBJ2-3; 9 bases agree with TRBD1. The CDR3 covers 15 residues. Germline V gene lookup returns CDR1 SGHRS and CDR2 YFSETQ. Unmatched junction bases numbered 9, after V lost 8 bases and J lost 2 bases.

This clone was picked up one time. J is TRBJ1-1 and V is TRBV6-5; the D gene is possibly TRBD1 (6 bases). The V end was cut by 5 bases, the J end by 2 bases, with 12 bases between. The germline V gene has CDR1 MNHEY and CDR2 SVGAGI. The CDR3 runs to 14 residues. The CDR3 DNA sequence: TGTGCCAGCAGTCCACCGGGACACAACACTGAAGCTTTCTTT. Amino acids: CASSPPGHNTEAFF.

The chain links TRBV5-4 to TRBJ2-5, with 14 bases matching TRBD2. V gave up 3 bases and J gave up 5 bases; unmatched junction bases: 6. The CDR3 length is 16 residues. Germline V lookup: CDR1 SGHNT, CDR2 YYREEE (reference sequence). CDR3 amino acids: CASSSMTSGGAETQYF. The CDR3 DNA is TGTGCCAGCAGCTCAATGACTAGCGGGGGGGCCGAGACCCAGTACTTC.

This chain uses TRBV9 with TRBJ1-2, with D unresolved. This CDR3 comprises 16 residues. Between the trimmed V and J ends, which lost 0 bases and 0 bases, there was a span of 12 bases. Germline V gene sequence: CDR1 SGDLS, CDR2 YYNGEE. CDR3 residues: CASSVVDGRSNYGYTF. As DNA, the CDR3 is TGTGCCAGCAGCGTAGTAGATGGCAGGTCTAACTATGGCTACACCTTC. The whole variable domain, remainder taken from reference TRBV9 and TRBJ1-2, is DSGVTQTPKHLITATGQRVTLRCSPRSGDLSVYWYQQSLDQGLQFLIQYYNGEERAKGNILERFSAQQFPDLHSELNLSSLELGDSALYFCASSVVDGRSNYGYTFGSGTRLTVV.

CDR3: CASGAGQNYGYTF. CDR3 bases: TGTGCTAGTGGTGCCGGACAGAACTATGGCTACACCTTC. This sequence joins TRBV12-5 and TRBJ1-2; D is possibly TRBD1 (6 bases). The germline CDR1 and CDR2 sequences are LGHNT and FRNRAP. The germline V and J ends were trimmed by 5 bases and 2 bases, with 9 bases remaining between them. This CDR3 region has 13 residues.

The V and J genes are TRBV3-1 (or the pseudogene TRBV3-2) and TRBJ1-2; tentatively, D is TRBD1 (5 bases). The germline V gene has CDR1 LGHDT and CDR2 YNNKEL (reference sequence). Trimming removed 4 bases at V and 2 bases at J, with 11 bases between. CDR3 length: 14 residues. The CDR3 here is CASSPVGGNYGYTF. The CDR3 DNA follows: TGTGCCAGCAGCCCAGTCGGGGGGAACTATGGCTACACCTTC.

The chain links TRBV9 to TRBJ1-2, with 7 bases fitting TRBD1. This CDR3 has 16 amino acids. Germline V gives CDR1 SGDLS, CDR2 YYNGEE. With V trimmed by 4 bases and J by 4 bases, 13 bases remained unmatched. The CDR3 DNA is TGTGCCAGCAGCACTACGGGACAGACTGCCACCTATGGCTACACCTTC. It codes for CASSTTGQTATYGYTF.

The chain carries TRBV4-2 and TRBJ1-4; 11 nucleotides line up with TRBD1. Germline CDR1 and CDR2: LGHNA and YNFKEQ. With V trimmed by 3 bases and J by 7 bases, 1 base remained unmatched. The CDR3 extends over 14 amino acids. The CDR3 DNA is TGTGCCAGCAGCCAGGACAGGGGGCTTGAAAAACTGTTTTTT. Amino acid sequence: CASSQDRGLEKLFF.

The chain carries TRBV6-6 and TRBJ1-4; D gene ambiguous. Germline V gives CDR1 MNHNY, CDR2 SVGAGI (reference sequence). The V and J ends lost 5 bases and 8 bases respectively, with 6 bases between them. The CDR3 extends over 11 amino acids. Here the CDR3 reads CASSTFEKLFF. CDR3 DNA: TGTGCCAGCAGTACTTTCGAAAAACTGTTTTTT.

This chain uses TRBV6-2 or TRBV6-3 with TRBJ2-7, with 9 bases identical to TRBD2. The CDR3 covers 15 residues. V lost 2 bases, J lost 4 bases, and 6 bases stayed unmatched. The V gene's germline CDR1 is MNHEY and CDR2 SVGEGT. The CDR3 reads CASSYGGLAKYEQYF. The CDR3 nucleotides are TGTGCCAGCAGTTACGGGGGACTAGCAAAGTACGAGCAGTACTTC.

The chain links TRBV7-9 to TRBJ2-1; D possibly corresponds to TRBD2 (6 bases). CDR1 SEHNR and CDR2 FQNEAQ come from the germline V gene (reference sequence). V was pared by 4 bases and J by 0 bases, with 10 bases between. This CDR3 has 15 residues. DNA for the CDR3: TGTGCCAGCAGCTCTGGCGGGGACTCCTACAATGAGCAGTTCTTC. This gives the protein CASSSGGDSYNEQFF.

V usage is TRBV6-6 and J usage is TRBJ1-5; D may be TRBD1 (6 bases). Trimming cost V 2 bases and J 4 bases, with 12 bases left between them. The CDR3 runs 15 residues. CDR1 and CDR2 from the germline V gene are MNHNY and SVGAGI (reference sequence). The chain's CDR3 is CASSYNRESNQPQHF. For the CDR3, the DNA is TGTGCCAGCAGTTACAACAGGGAGTCAAATCAGCCCCAGCATTTT.

This sequence joins TRBV6-5 and TRBJ1-5, with D unresolved. Trimming took off 4 bases at V and 5 bases at J, with 15 bases between the two ends. From germline, CDR1 is MNHEY and CDR2 SVGAGI. This CDR3 has 15 amino acids. This CDR3 is CASSSGSGYHQPQHF. CDR3 DNA: TGTGCCAGCAGTTCCGGGAGCGGATACCATCAGCCCCAGCATTTT.

The rearrangement uses TRBV7-2 and TRBJ2-7, with TRBD2 identical over 11 bases. Germline CDR1 and CDR2: SGHTA and FQGNSA. With V trimmed by 5 bases and J by 1 base, 4 bases remained unmatched. The CDR3 spans 15 residues. The CDR3 protein is CASSQLAGASYEQYF. The CDR3 coding sequence is TGTGCCAGCAGCCAACTAGCGGGGGCATCCTACGAGCAGTACTTC.